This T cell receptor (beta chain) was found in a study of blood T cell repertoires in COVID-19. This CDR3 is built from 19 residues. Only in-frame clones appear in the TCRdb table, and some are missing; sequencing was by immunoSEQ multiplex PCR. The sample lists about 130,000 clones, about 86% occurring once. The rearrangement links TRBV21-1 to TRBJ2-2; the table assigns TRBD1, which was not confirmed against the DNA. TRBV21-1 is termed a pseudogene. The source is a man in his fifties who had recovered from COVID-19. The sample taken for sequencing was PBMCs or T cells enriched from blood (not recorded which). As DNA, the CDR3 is TGTGCCAGCAGCAAAAAGGTCCCCGTACAGGGGGCGAGCACCGGGGAGCTGTTTTTT. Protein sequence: CASSKKVPVQGASTGELFF.